The 7 T cell receptor beta chains given below trace back to one sample, sequenced in a study of blood T cells in healthy people across ages. Together with a sample-barcoded 5' primer, a J-beta primer mix was included in a second PCR lasting about 6 to 11 cycles. A single record per CDR3 protein comes from TCRdb applying MiXCR to the 5' RACE reads. The table has about 1.4 million distinct CDR3 sequences, 55% to 75% seen once. The material sequenced was blood. The receptors were sampled from a man younger than 30 in good health.

The V call is TRBV10-1, the J call TRBJ2-7; D unresolved. The DNA end is a closer match to TRBJ2-5, so the J assignment may be wrong. The germline gives CDR1 WNHNN, CDR2 SYGVQD (reference sequence). The CDR3 runs to 14 residues. The CDR3, as DNA: TGCGCCAGCAGTGAGTCGGCCAGCCCAAAGACCCAGTACTTC. This sequence encodes CASSESASPKTQYF.

V usage is TRBV29-1 and J usage is TRBJ1-1; 7 bases align to TRBD1. This CDR3 contains 13 residues. Losses at the gene ends were 6 bases for V and 4 bases for J; bases not matched to a gene: 8. CDR1 is SQVTM and CDR2 is ANQGSEA in the germline V gene. CDR3 region: CSVSGQRSTEAFF. In nucleotides, the CDR3 is TGCAGCGTCTCGGGACAGAGGAGCACTGAAGCTTTCTTT.

This clonotype occurred a few times. This chain uses TRBV10-3 with TRBJ2-2, with unresolved D. V was cut by 0 bases and J by 10 bases, with 6 bases left in between. Germline values: CDR1 ENHRY, CDR2 SYGVKD. The CDR3 spans 12 residues. This chain's CDR3 is CAISESLTELFF. DNA for the CDR3: TGTGCCATCAGTGAGTCCTTGACGGAGCTGTTTTTT.

This chain joins TRBV29-1 and TRBJ2-3; D ambiguous. CDR1 SQVTM and CDR2 ANQGSEA come from the germline V gene. Trimming stripped 4 bases from V and 10 bases from J, with 6 bases between. This CDR3 has 9 amino acids. The CDR3 bases are TGCAGCGTTGGGGCTCCGCAGTATTTT. Protein sequence: CSVGAPQYF.

The CDR3 coding sequence is TGTGCCAGCAGTCGGGACGGAAACACAGATACGCAGTATTTT. Amino acids: CASSRDGNTDTQYF. This chain links TRBV11-3 with TRBJ2-3, with D perhaps given as TRBD1 or TRBD2 (5 bases each). Germline V gene lookup returns CDR1 SGHNT and CDR2 YENEEA. Deletions cut 6 bases from V and 2 bases from J, with 12 bases between. The CDR3 sequence is 14 residues long. The full variable domain, with the rest looked up from reference TRBV11-3 and TRBJ2-3, is EAGVVQSPRYKIIEKKQPVAFWCNPISGHNTLYWYLQNLGQGPELLIRYENEEAVDDSQLPKDRFSAERLKGVDSTLKIQPAELGDSAVYLCASSRDGNTDTQYFGPGTRLTVL.

This clonotype was seen many times. The chain combines TRBV12-3 or TRBV12-4 with TRBJ1-2; possibly TRBD1 for D (5 bases). V shed 6 bases and J shed 4 bases, with 9 bases lying between them. The CDR3 is 12 amino acids. The CDR3 region is CASSGGGYGYTF. The CDR3 DNA reads TGTGCCAGCAGCGGGGGGGGCTATGGCTACACCTTC.

CDR3 nucleotides: TGTGCCAGCAGCTTAGTTCTCCTGGGAGTTCTACCCTCTGGGGCCAACGTCCTGACTTTC. Its protein product is CASSLVLLGVLPSGANVLTF. The chain recombines TRBV7-2 with TRBJ2-6; a weak D match, TRBD2 (5 bases). This CDR3 is built from 20 residues. Germline loops: CDR1 SGHTA, CDR2 FQGNSA. Trimming removed 1 base at V and 0 bases at J, with 19 bases between.